This T cell receptor (beta chain) comes out of a study of CD8+CD57+ T cells in acquired aplastic anemia (dated by TCRdb to 2016 to 2019). The study in broad terms: A mean of roughly 3.2 ug of DNA, ranging from roughly 0.2 to 27.4 ug, was extracted from sorted CD4+ and CD8+ cells. CD8+CD57+ expansion was defined as frequency above the mean frequency observed in healthy subjects.

Broad study findings and their caveats: Patients and healthy controls showed no significant difference in CD8+ Simpson's diversity (P=0.060). Around 28 CD8+ CDR3 sequences were found to be shared between patients and controls, but these sequences appeared to be highly expressed in patients and within the immunodominant clones of the patients.

Comment on this clonotype: Its cognate antigen has yet to be identified. The junction differs from germline at one of its ends, possibly a read error.

Flow cytometry had shown CD8+CD57+ cell expansion in the patients selected for sequencing. All patients had severe acquired aplastic anemia diagnosed by International Study of Aplastic Anemia and Agranulocytosis and Camitta criteria. No therapy had been received by the patients at the time of blood sampling. In the study, sorted CD4+ and CD8+ blood T cells from patients with severe aplastic anemia and from healthy subjects underwent deep sequencing of TCR repertoires. Patients were enrolled in the USA under clinicaltrials.gov protocols 00001620, 01623167, 00001397, 00071045, 00081523 and 00961064. Ficoll-Paque density gradient centrifugation was used to isolate peripheral blood mononuclear cells. Before DNA extraction, CD4+ and CD8+ T cells were sorted by FACS or by magnetic beads. Profiling of TCR beta VDJ combinations and CDR3 sequences used genomic DNA as the template. An Illumina HiSeq 2000 was the platform used for TCR repertoire sequencing. Concerning the study's data processing: TRBV/TRBJ rearrangement plots, CDR3 size and DJ length profiles, and Simpson's diversity index were used to assess repertoires. The most abundant DNA sequence in the deep sequencing data was defined as the immunodominant clone. CDR3 amino acid sequences were checked for sharing across subjects and were also compared against the VDJdb database and published repertoires. TCRdb itself trimmed the public reads at Q25 with fastp, ran MiXCR and retained productive beta chains. Merged by CDR3 protein, the rows form single entries marked with the most common genes and DNA. These V and J calls are TCRdb output, not the study's own analysis. This sample gives around 250,000 distinct CDR3 sequences in total; 70% to 85% of them show up just once. The ten largest account for roughly 42% of the sample.

CDR1 and CDR2 (SGHVS, FQNEAQ) derive from the germline V gene. The CDR3 numbers 13 residues from cysteine through phenylalanine. The entry retains the CDR3 DNA only, 39 bases that are in frame from base 1. The chain is made from TRBV7-8 and TRBJ2-3; possibly the D gene is TRBD2, per 6 matching bases. The receptor was isolated from a human donor with aplastic anemia. Input material: sorted CD4+, CD8+, or CD8+CD57+ T cells (not recorded which) from PBMCs. The sequenced DNA: TGTGCCAGCAGCTTAGGGGGAGGTCCCGAGCCGCATTTT. Its protein is CASSLGGGPEPHF.